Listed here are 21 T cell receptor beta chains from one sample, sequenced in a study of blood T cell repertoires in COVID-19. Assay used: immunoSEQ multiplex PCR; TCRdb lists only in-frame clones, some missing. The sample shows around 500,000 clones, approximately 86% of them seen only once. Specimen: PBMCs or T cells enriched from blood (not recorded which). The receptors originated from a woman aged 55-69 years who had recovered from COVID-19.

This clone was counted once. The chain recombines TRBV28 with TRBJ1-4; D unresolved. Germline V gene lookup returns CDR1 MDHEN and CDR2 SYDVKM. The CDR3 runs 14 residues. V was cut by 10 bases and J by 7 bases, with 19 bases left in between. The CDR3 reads CATLGGGRGEKLFF. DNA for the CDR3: TGTGCCACCCTGGGTGGCGGGCGGGGTGAAAAACTGTTTTTT.

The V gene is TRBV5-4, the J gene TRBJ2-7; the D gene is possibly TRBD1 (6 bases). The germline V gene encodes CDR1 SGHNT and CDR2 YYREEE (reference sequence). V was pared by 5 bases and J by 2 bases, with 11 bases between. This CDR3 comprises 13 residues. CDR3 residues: CASSSDSTYEQYF. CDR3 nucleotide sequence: TGTGCCAGCAGTTCGGACAGCACCTACGAGCAGTACTTC.

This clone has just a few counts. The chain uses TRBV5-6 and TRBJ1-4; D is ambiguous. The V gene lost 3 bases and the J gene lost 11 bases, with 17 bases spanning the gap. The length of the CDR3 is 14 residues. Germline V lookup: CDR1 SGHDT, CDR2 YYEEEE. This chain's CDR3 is CASSSRGVSGKLFF. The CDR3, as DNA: TGTGCCAGCAGCTCCCGAGGTGTAAGTGGCAAACTGTTTTTT.

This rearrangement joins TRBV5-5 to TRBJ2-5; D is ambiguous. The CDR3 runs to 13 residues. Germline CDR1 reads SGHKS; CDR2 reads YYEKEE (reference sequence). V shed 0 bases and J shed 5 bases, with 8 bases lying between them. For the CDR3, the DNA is TGTGCCAGCAGCTTGGGGCACGGGGAGACCCAGTACTTC. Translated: CASSLGHGETQYF.

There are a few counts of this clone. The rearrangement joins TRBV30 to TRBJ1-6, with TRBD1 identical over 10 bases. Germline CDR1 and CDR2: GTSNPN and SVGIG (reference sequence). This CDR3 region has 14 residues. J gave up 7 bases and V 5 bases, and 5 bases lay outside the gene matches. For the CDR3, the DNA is TGTGCCTGGGTAGGGGGACAGGGGAATTCACCCCTCCACTTT. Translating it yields CAWVGGQGNSPLHF. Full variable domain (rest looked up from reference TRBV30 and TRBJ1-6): SQTIHQWPATLVQPVGSPLSLECTVEGTSNPNLYWYRQAAGRGLQLLFYSVGIGQISSEVPQNLSASRPQDRQFILSSKKLLLSDSGFYLCAWVGGQGNSPLHFGNGTRLTVT.

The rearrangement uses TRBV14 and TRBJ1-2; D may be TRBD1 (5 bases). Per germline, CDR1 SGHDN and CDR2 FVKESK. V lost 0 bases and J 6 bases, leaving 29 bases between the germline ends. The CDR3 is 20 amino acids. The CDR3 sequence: CASSQEVIPSRTAWGDGYTF. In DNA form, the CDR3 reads TGTGCCAGCAGCCAAGAAGTAATTCCCAGTCGGACCGCTTGGGGGGATGGCTACACCTTC.

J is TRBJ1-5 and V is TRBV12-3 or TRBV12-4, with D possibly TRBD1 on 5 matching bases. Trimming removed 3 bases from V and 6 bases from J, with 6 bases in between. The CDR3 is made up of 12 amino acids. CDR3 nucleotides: TGTGCCAGCAGTTTCCAGGGTCAGCCCCAGCATTTT. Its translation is CASSFQGQPQHF.

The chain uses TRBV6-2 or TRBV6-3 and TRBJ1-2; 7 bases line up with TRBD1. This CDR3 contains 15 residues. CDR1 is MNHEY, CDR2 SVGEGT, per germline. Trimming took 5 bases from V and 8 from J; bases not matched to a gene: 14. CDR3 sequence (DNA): TGTGCCAGCAGTCGTCTAGTCAAGACAGGGCGCGGCTACACCTTC. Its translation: CASSRLVKTGRGYTF.

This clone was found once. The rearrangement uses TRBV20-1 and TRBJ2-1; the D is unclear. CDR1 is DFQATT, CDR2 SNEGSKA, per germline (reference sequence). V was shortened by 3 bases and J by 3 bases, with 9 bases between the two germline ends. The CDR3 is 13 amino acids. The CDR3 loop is CSASATGYNEQFF. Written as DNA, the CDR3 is TGCAGTGCTAGTGCGACTGGCTACAATGAGCAGTTCTTC.

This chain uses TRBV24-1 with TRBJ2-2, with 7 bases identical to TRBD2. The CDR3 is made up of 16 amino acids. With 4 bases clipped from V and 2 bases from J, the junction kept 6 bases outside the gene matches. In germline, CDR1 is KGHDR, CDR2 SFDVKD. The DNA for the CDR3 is TGTGCCACCAGTGACACAAGCGGGGCTAACACCGGGGAGCTGTTTTTT. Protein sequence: CATSDTSGANTGELFF.

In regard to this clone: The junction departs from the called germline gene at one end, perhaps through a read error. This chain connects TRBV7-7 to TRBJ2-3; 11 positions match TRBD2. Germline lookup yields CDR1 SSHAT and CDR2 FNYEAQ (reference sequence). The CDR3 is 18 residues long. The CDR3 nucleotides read TGTGCTAGCAGCTTAAACCCCCCTAGCGGGGGGTCCACAGATACGCAGTATTTT. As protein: CASSLNPPSGGSTDTQYF.

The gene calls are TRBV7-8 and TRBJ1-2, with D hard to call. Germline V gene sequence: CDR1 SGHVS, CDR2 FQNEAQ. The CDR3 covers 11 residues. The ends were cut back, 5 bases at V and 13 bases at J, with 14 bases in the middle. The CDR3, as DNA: TGTGCCAGCAGCCCCGGGGAACGTTTCACCTTC. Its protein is CASSPGERFTF.

CDR3 amino acids: CASSGPGQGAGTGELFF. CDR3 DNA: TGTGCCAGCAGCGGTCCGGGACAGGGGGCCGGGACCGGGGAGCTGTTTTTT. J is TRBJ2-2 and V is TRBV5-4; 12 bases align to TRBD1. CDR1 is SGHNT and CDR2 is YYREEE in the germline V gene (reference sequence). The CDR3 has 17 amino acids. Losses at the gene ends were 4 bases for V and 5 bases for J; bases not matched to a gene: 9.

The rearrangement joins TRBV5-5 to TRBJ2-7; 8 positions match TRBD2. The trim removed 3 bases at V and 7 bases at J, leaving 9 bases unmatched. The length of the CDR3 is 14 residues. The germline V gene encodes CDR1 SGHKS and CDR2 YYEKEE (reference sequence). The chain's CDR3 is CASSWGGGSGEQYF. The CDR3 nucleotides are TGTGCCAGCAGCTGGGGCGGGGGGTCTGGAGAGCAGTACTTC. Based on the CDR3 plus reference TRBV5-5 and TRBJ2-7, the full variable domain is DAGVTQSPTHLIKTRGQQVTLRCSPISGHKSVSWYQQVLGQGPQFIFQYYEKEERGRGNFPDRFSARQFPNYSSELNVNALLLGDSALYLCASSWGGGSGEQYFGPGTRLTVT.

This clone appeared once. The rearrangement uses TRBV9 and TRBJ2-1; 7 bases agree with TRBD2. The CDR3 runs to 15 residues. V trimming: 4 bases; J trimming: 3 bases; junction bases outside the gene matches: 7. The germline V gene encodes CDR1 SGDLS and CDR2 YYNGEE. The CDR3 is CASSILPSGYNEQFF. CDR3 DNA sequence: TGTGCCAGCAGCATTCTACCTAGCGGCTACAATGAGCAGTTCTTC. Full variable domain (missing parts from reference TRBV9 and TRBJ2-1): DSGVTQTPKHLITATGQRVTLRCSPRSGDLSVYWYQQSLDQGLQFLIQYYNGEERAKGNILERFSAQQFPDLHSELNLSSLELGDSALYFCASSILPSGYNEQFFGPGTRLTVL.

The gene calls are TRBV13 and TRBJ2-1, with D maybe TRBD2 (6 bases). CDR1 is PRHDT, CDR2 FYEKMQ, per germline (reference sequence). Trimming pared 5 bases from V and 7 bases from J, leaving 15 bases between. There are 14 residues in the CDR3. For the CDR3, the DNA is TGTGCCAGCAGCCCTGGGGGGTTGTGGAATGAGCAGTTCTTC. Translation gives CASSPGGLWNEQFF.

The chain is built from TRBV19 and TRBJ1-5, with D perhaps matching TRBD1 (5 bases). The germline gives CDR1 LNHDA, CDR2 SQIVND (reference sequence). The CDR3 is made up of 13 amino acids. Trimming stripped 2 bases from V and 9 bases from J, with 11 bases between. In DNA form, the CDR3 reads TGTGCCAGTAGTATATCCAGGGAATCGCCCCAGCATTTT. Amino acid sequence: CASSISRESPQHF.

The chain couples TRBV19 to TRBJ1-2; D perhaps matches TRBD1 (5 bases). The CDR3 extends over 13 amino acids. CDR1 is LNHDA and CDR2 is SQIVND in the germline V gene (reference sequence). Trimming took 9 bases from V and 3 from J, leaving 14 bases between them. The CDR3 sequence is CASNRNPDYGYTF. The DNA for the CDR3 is TGTGCCAGCAACAGGAATCCGGACTATGGCTACACCTTC.

For the CDR3, the DNA is TGTGCCAGCAGTGAGATAACCAGGGTCAATGAGCAGTTCTTC. Translated: CASSEITRVNEQFF. V and J are TRBV2 and TRBJ2-1, with a weak D call TRBD1 (5 bases). Trimming cost V 3 bases and J 6 bases, with 12 bases left between them. Per the germline V gene, CDR1 is SNHLY and CDR2 is FYNNEI. The CDR3 totals 14 residues.

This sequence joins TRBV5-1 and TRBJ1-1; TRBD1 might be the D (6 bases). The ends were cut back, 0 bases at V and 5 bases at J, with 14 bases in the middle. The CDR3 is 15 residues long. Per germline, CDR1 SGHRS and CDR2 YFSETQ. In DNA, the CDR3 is TGCGCCAGCAGCTTGGGGGCAGGGGATAGGACTGAAGCTTTCTTT. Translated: CASSLGAGDRTEAFF.

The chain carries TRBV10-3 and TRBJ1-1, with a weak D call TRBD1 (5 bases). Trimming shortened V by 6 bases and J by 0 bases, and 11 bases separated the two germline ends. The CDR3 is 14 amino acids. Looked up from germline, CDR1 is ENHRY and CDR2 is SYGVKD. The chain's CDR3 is CAISLREVNTEAFF. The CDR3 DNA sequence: TGTGCCATCAGCCTCAGGGAGGTGAACACTGAAGCTTTCTTT.